Below, 23 T cell receptor beta chains from the same sample are listed, as sequenced in a study of regulatory T cells in long-lasting Graves disease. Time point: newly diagnosed GD, antithyroid drugs for less than 3 months. PBMC-extracted RNA yielded the TCR library. Arm-PCR of CDR3 regions and iRepertoire HTBI primers were used to build TCR beta libraries. One entry per CDR3 protein results from TCRdb running MiXCR on the multiplex PCR reads. Among 450,000 to 600,000 distinct CDR3 sequences listed, about a sixth were seen once. The sample was also reused in another study, on T cells in Graves' hyperthyroidism and ophthalmopathy.

Sequenced material: peripheral blood mononuclear cells (PBMCs), taken at new diagnosis, from a patient treated with antithyroid drugs. The receptors were gathered from a man aged 40-49 years with Graves disease.

The gene calls are TRBV7-9 and TRBJ1-2; D is ambiguous. The ends were cut back, 1 base at V and 8 bases at J, with 11 bases in the middle. The CDR3 extends over 13 amino acids. Germline V gives CDR1 SEHNR, CDR2 FQNEAQ (reference sequence). The chain's CDR3 is CASSLGTVEGYTF. CDR3 nucleotide sequence: TGTGCCAGCAGCTTAGGCACTGTGGAGGGCTACACCTTC. Together with reference TRBV7-9 and TRBJ1-2, the CDR3 gives the full variable domain: DTGVSQNPRHKITKRGQNVTFRCDPISEHNRLYWYRQTLGQGPEFLTYFQNEAQLEKSRLLSDRFSAERPKGSFSTLEIQRTEQGDSAMYLCASSLGTVEGYTFGSGTRLTVV.

This clonotype occurred many times. The chain is built from TRBV11-2 and TRBJ2-1; TRBD2 is a possible D gene (5 bases). V lost 4 bases, J lost 0 bases, and 13 bases lay in between. The germline V gene encodes CDR1 SGHAT and CDR2 FQNNGV. The CDR3 extends over 16 amino acids. In DNA form, the CDR3 reads TGTGCCAGCAGCTCGGGGAGCGAAAGCTCCTACAATGAGCAGTTCTTC. Its protein product is CASSSGSESSYNEQFF. Supplemented by reference TRBV11-2 and TRBJ2-1, the full variable domain reads EAGVAQSPRYKIIEKRQSVAFWCNPISGHATLYWYQQILGQGPKLLIQFQNNGVVDDSQLPKDRFSAERLKGVDSTLKIQPAKLEDSAVYLCASSSGSESSYNEQFFGPGTRLTVL.

This clonotype appeared a single time. V and J are TRBV11-1 and TRBJ2-2; D is undetermined. The CDR3 is 12 amino acids. CDR1 SGHAT and CDR2 FQDESV come from the germline V gene (reference sequence). The ends were cut back, 6 bases at V and 6 bases at J, with 8 bases in the middle. The CDR3 sequence: CASSGFAGELFF. The CDR3 DNA reads TGTGCCAGCAGTGGATTCGCCGGGGAGCTGTTTTTT.

The chain joins TRBV19 to TRBJ2-3, with D perhaps given as TRBD1 or TRBD2 (5 bases each). CDR1 LNHDA and CDR2 SQIVND come from the germline V gene (reference sequence). V was trimmed by 3 bases and J by 14 bases, leaving 21 bases between them. The CDR3 contains 14 residues. CDR3 residues: CASSIDPGTGSRYF. The DNA for the CDR3 is TGTGCCAGTAGTATCGATCCCGGGACCGGTAGTCGGTATTTT.

V usage is TRBV19 and J usage is TRBJ2-2, with D unclear. Per germline, CDR1 LNHDA and CDR2 SQIVND (reference sequence). Trimming cost V 2 bases and J 6 bases, with 7 bases left between them. The CDR3 sequence is 13 residues long. The DNA of the CDR3 is TGTGCCAGTAGTATATCTCCGTCCGGGGAGCTGTTTTTT. It specifies CASSISPSGELFF.

This clonotype was seen at least ten times. The rearrangement links TRBV3-1 to TRBJ2-3; 9 nucleotides line up with TRBD2. CDR1 is LGHDT and CDR2 is YNNKEL in the germline V gene (reference sequence). The J segment lost 2 bases and the V segment lost 0 bases, leaving 12 bases of the junction unmatched. The CDR3 runs 19 residues. DNA for the CDR3: TGTGCCAGCAGCCAAGATAGTATACGGACTAGCGCTAACACAGATACGCAGTATTTT. Protein sequence: CASSQDSIRTSANTDTQYF.

The table lists this clonotype with many counts. The rearrangement links TRBV18 to TRBJ2-7; 7 nucleotides line up with TRBD1. J gave up 7 bases and V 2 bases, and 11 bases lay outside the gene matches. Germline values: CDR1 KGHSH, CDR2 LQKENI. The CDR3 sequence is 15 residues long. CDR3 bases: TGTGCCAGCTCACCATACCGGGACAGCAAACAGGAGCAGTACTTC. This encodes CASSPYRDSKQEQYF.

The chain joins TRBV7-6 to TRBJ2-3; no firm D call. This CDR3 has 17 residues. V was shortened by 0 bases and J by 0 bases, with 13 bases between the two germline ends. Germline V gene data show CDR1 as SGHVS and CDR2 as FNYEAQ. CDR3 sequence: CASSLAADFHSTDTQYF. CDR3 DNA: TGTGCCAGCAGCTTAGCTGCTGACTTTCATAGCACAGATACGCAGTATTTT.

This clonotype was picked up many times. The chain combines TRBV20-1 with TRBJ2-5; 7 positions agree with TRBD2. The CDR3 totals 15 residues. The germline gives CDR1 DFQATT, CDR2 SNEGSKA (reference sequence). V dropped 1 base and J dropped 6; count of bases not matched to a gene: 11. The CDR3 DNA reads TGCAGTGCTAGAGGCATCGGAGCGGGATATCAGACCCAGTACTTC. Protein sequence: CSARGIGAGYQTQYF.

This clonotype occurred many times. V and J are TRBV7-8 and TRBJ2-5; D is perhaps TRBD1 (6 bases). The CDR3 contains 16 residues. Germline CDR1 and CDR2: SGHVS and FQNEAQ. Deletions cut 1 base from V and 3 bases from J, with 15 bases between. The CDR3 is CASSLEAHRAKETQYF. The CDR3 DNA is TGTGCCAGCAGCTTAGAGGCGCACAGGGCGAAAGAGACCCAGTACTTC.

At least ten counts were recorded for this clonotype. The chain carries TRBV28 and TRBJ2-1; the match to TRBD1 covers 8 bases. After removal of 4 bases from V and 1 base from J, the junction contained 9 bases not matched to a gene. Germline V CDR1 and CDR2: MDHEN, SYDVKM. The CDR3 contains 17 residues. CDR3 DNA: TGTGCCAGCAGTTCCAGATGGGGACAGGTATCCTACAATGAGCAGTTCTTC. It specifies CASSSRWGQVSYNEQFF.

This clonotype appeared many times. This chain uses TRBV30 with TRBJ1-2; 8 bases align to TRBD1. This CDR3 has 11 residues. Germline assignment: CDR1 GTSNPN and CDR2 SVGIG (reference sequence). V lost 6 bases, J lost 6 bases, and 3 bases stayed unmatched. This CDR3 reads CACRTGNGYTF. DNA for the CDR3: TGTGCCTGCCGGACAGGGAATGGCTACACCTTC.

This clonotype was observed at least ten times. The rearrangement joins TRBV5-1 to TRBJ1-1; unclear D gene. This CDR3 has 16 amino acids. CDR1 is SGHRS, CDR2 YFSETQ, per germline. Trimming shortened V by 0 bases and J by 7 bases, and 19 bases separated the two germline ends. Here the CDR3 reads CASSLGLAAIYNEAFF. In nucleotides, the CDR3 is TGCGCCAGCAGCTTGGGATTGGCAGCCATTTACAATGAAGCTTTCTTT.

This clonotype was seen more than once but under ten times. The conserved phenylalanine or tryptophan normally closing the CDR3 is absent here, so this likely arose from a read error. The chain is built from TRBV7-6 and TRBJ2-7, with 10 bases matching TRBD2. The CDR3 length is 15 residues. J was trimmed by 6 bases and V by 6 bases; bases with no gene match: 11. Germline V lookup: CDR1 SGHVS, CDR2 FNYEAQ. CDR3 nucleotides: TGTGCCAGCAGAGTCGGAGCGGGAGGGCCGGGCGAGCAGTACTTG. Amino acids: CASRVGAGGPGEQYL.

This clonotype has at least ten counts. The chain is built from TRBV28 and TRBJ2-1; 7 nucleotides align to TRBD1. Trimming at V came to 4 bases and at J to 8 bases, leaving 8 bases not matched to a gene. CDR3 size: 14 residues. Looked up from germline, CDR1 is MDHEN and CDR2 is SYDVKM. The chain's CDR3 is CASSSRQGLDEQFF. DNA of the CDR3: TGTGCCAGCAGTTCACGACAGGGATTGGATGAGCAGTTCTTC.

This clonotype has more than one count but fewer than ten. The rearrangement links TRBV18 to TRBJ2-7, with TRBD2 identical over 7 bases. CDR1 and CDR2 from the germline V gene are KGHSH and LQKENI. The V gene end was trimmed by 3 bases and the J gene end by 6 bases; junction bases not matched to a gene: 5. The CDR3 contains 13 residues. The chain's CDR3 is CASSPLGEGEQYF. The CDR3, as DNA: TGTGCCAGCTCACCGTTGGGGGAGGGCGAGCAGTACTTC.

Ten or more counts support this clonotype. The rearrangement links TRBV6-1 to TRBJ2-3, with D tentatively TRBD2 (5 bases). CDR3 length: 15 residues. Germline CDR1 and CDR2: MNHNS and SASEGT. V was cut by 6 bases and J by 3 bases, with 16 bases left in between. In DNA form, the CDR3 reads TGTGCCAGCAGGGTCGATGGGAGAAAGACAGATACGCAGTATTTT. It specifies CASRVDGRKTDTQYF.

The rearrangement links TRBV28 to TRBJ1-1, with 7 bases aligning to TRBD1. Germline CDR1 and CDR2: MDHEN and SYDVKM. With V trimmed by 6 bases and J by 8 bases, 15 bases remained unmatched. The CDR3 length is 15 residues. The CDR3 protein is CASRAGADRDGEAFF. The DNA of the CDR3 is TGTGCCAGCAGAGCCGGGGCAGACAGGGATGGGGAAGCTTTCTTT.

This clonotype was observed a handful of times. The chain couples TRBV24-1 to TRBJ2-1, with TRBD1 identical over 9 bases. The CDR3 sequence is 15 residues long. J lost 3 bases, V lost 5 bases, and 4 bases had no gene match. Per the germline V gene, CDR1 is KGHDR and CDR2 is SFDVKD. CDR3 sequence: CATSVRDRDYNEQFF. DNA for the CDR3: TGTGCCACCAGTGTCCGGGACAGGGACTACAATGAGCAGTTCTTC.

In the case of this clonotype: Germline is not matched at one junction end, which may reflect a read error. V is TRBV12-3 or TRBV12-4 and J is TRBJ2-7; weak D call: TRBD2 (5 bases). This CDR3 comprises 13 residues. Written as DNA, the CDR3 is TGTGCCAGCAGTCTAGCAATCTCCCACGAGCAGTACTTC. Its translation is CASSLAISHEQYF.

The CDR3 protein is CAWSTGPDTQYF. In DNA form, the CDR3 reads TGTGCCTGGAGTACGGGGCCAGATACGCAGTATTTT. This chain joins TRBV30 and TRBJ2-3; either TRBD1 or TRBD2 may fit D (5 bases each). This CDR3 is built from 12 residues. Trimming stripped 2 bases from V and 4 bases from J, with 7 bases between. Germline V CDR1 and CDR2: GTSNPN, SVGIG (reference sequence).

This clonotype was recorded many times. The chain links TRBV7-2 to TRBJ2-1; unclear D gene. The V and J ends lost 1 base and 3 bases respectively, with 10 bases between them. Germline V CDR1 and CDR2: SGHTA, FQGNSA. The CDR3 is made up of 15 amino acids. CDR3 in amino acids: CASSLGMAVYNEQFF. The CDR3 DNA follows: TGTGCCAGCAGCTTAGGCATGGCAGTCTACAATGAGCAGTTCTTC.

This chain connects TRBV25-1 to TRBJ2-3; D is undetermined. CDR1 is MGHDK and CDR2 is SYGVNS in the germline V gene. The CDR3 is 16 amino acids. Trimming stripped 7 bases from V and 0 bases from J, with 17 bases between. The CDR3 region is CASTPTWSDSTDTQYF. The CDR3 DNA is TGTGCCAGCACCCCAACCTGGAGCGATAGCACAGATACGCAGTATTTT.